Following are 16 T cell receptor beta chains from one sample sequenced in a study of technical replicates of blood from a handful of donors (TCRdb year 2017). Libraries were made using the immunoSEQ multiplex PCR assay. TCRdb carries this immuneACCESS record with in-frame sequences only. Its versions omit some clonotypes, under half of them owing to an unresolved V gene in the studies checked, with the rest unexplained. Present in this sample are fewer than 80,000 clones, approximately 86% of which were seen just once. Jointly, the top ten make up under 5.5% of the sample. The material sequenced was PBMCs. Receptors originate from a human donor in good health. Some clones in this sample may be carry-over from other donors' samples.

The chain is built from TRBV5-1 and TRBJ1-4; D is unclear. Trimming cost V 5 bases and J 4 bases, with 15 bases left between them. CDR1 is SGHRS, CDR2 YFSETQ, per germline. This CDR3 comprises 15 residues. This chain's CDR3 is CASRMSFGNNEKLFF. CDR3 nucleotides: TGCGCCAGCAGGATGTCGTTCGGGAATAATGAAAAACTGTTTTTT.

V is TRBV29-1 and J is TRBJ2-3; 9 bases align to TRBD2. The CDR3 length is 16 residues. Unmatched junction bases numbered 12, after V lost 5 bases and J lost 3 bases. Germline CDR1 SQVTM, CDR2 ANQGSEA. Here the CDR3 reads CSVKRGGRGKTDTQYF. CDR3 coding DNA: TGCAGCGTTAAGAGGGGCGGGAGGGGGAAAACAGATACGCAGTATTTT.

The rearrangement joins TRBV10-3 to TRBJ2-7; D possibly corresponds to TRBD2 (5 bases). The germline V and J ends were trimmed by 2 bases and 9 bases, with 20 bases remaining between them. The CDR3 consists of 15 residues. Looked up from germline, CDR1 is ENHRY and CDR2 is SYGVKD. CDR3 loop: CAISEQDPKGGGQYF. The DNA of the CDR3 is TGTGCCATCAGTGAGCAGGATCCGAAGGGCGGAGGGCAGTACTTC.

This clone has just one count. The V and J genes are TRBV6-1 and TRBJ1-4; 7 bases agree with TRBD1. V dropped 4 bases and J dropped 5; count of bases not matched to a gene: 10. The CDR3 covers 16 residues. The germline gives CDR1 MNHNS, CDR2 SASEGT. The CDR3 DNA reads TGTGCCAGCAGTGGCCATCGACAGGGCAAGAATGAAAAACTGTTTTTT. Protein sequence: CASSGHRQGKNEKLFF.

This clone was picked up a small number of times. The chain is built from TRBV7-6 and TRBJ2-7, with TRBD2 matching over 8 bases. V shed 5 bases and J 6 bases; nucleotides not matched to a gene: 15. CDR1 is SGHVS, CDR2 FNYEAQ, per germline. The CDR3 length is 16 residues. CDR3 sequence reads: CASSPNSGGGPLEQYF. The CDR3 coding sequence is TGTGCCAGCAGCCCCAACTCCGGGGGGGGGCCACTCGAGCAGTACTTC.

This chain uses TRBV4-1 with TRBJ2-7, with TRBD2 identical over 8 bases. After removal of 2 bases from V and 2 bases from J, the junction contained 2 bases not matched to a gene. The length of the CDR3 is 14 residues. In germline, CDR1 is MGHRA, CDR2 YSYEKL. CDR3 coding DNA: TGCGCCAGCAGCCAACCGGGACTAGCCTACGAGCAGTACTTC. This encodes CASSQPGLAYEQYF.

This chain connects TRBV5-1 to TRBJ2-2; no reliable D call. The CDR3 has 12 residues. Trimming took 5 bases from V and 3 from J, leaving 5 bases between them. Germline V CDR1 and CDR2: SGHRS, YFSETQ. CDR3 in DNA: TGCGCCAGCAGTCAGGACACCGGGGAGCTGTTTTTT. Translating it yields CASSQDTGELFF.

This chain connects TRBV6-6 to TRBJ1-3, with D hard to call. CDR1 is MNHNY and CDR2 is SVGAGI in the germline V gene (reference sequence). Deletions cut 8 bases from V and 0 bases from J, with 11 bases between. The CDR3 has 14 residues. In nucleotides, the CDR3 is TGTGCCAGCGGGCCGCGGGCCTCTGGAAACACCATATATTTT. It specifies CASGPRASGNTIYF.

J is TRBJ1-3 and V is TRBV30; D is unresolved. The CDR3 length is 12 residues. CDR1 GTSNPN and CDR2 SVGIG come from the germline V gene (reference sequence). Trimming pared 1 base from V and 9 bases from J, leaving 10 bases between. CDR3 in amino acids: CAWSASRFTIYF. CDR3 in DNA: TGTGCCTGGAGTGCTTCGAGATTCACCATATATTTT. Full variable domain (outside the CDR3, taken from reference TRBV30 and TRBJ1-3): SQTIHQWPATLVQPVGSPLSLECTVEGTSNPNLYWYRQAAGRGLQLLFYSVGIGQISSEVPQNLSASRPQDRQFILSSKKLLLSDSGFYLCAWSASRFTIYFGEGSWLTVV.

The chain joins TRBV10-3 to TRBJ1-1; 7 nucleotides align to TRBD1. Trimming took 2 bases from V and 6 from J; bases not matched to a gene: 12. The germline CDR1 and CDR2 sequences are ENHRY and SYGVKD. The CDR3 length is 16 residues. The CDR3 protein is CAISETQFRQGAEAFF. In nucleotides, the CDR3 is TGTGCCATCAGTGAGACGCAATTCAGACAGGGAGCTGAAGCTTTCTTT.

The chain recombines TRBV2 with TRBJ1-1; TRBD1 is a possible D gene (5 bases). The CDR3 has 15 amino acids. V was shortened by 2 bases and J by 1 base, with 11 bases between the two germline ends. Germline V gene sequence: CDR1 SNHLY, CDR2 FYNNEI. DNA for the CDR3: TGTGCCAGCAGTGAAAATAGGGGTGGGAACACTGAAGCTTTCTTT. Amino acids: CASSENRGGNTEAFF. Looking up the rest from reference TRBV2 and TRBJ1-1 gives the full variable domain: EPEVTQTPSHQVTQMGQEVILRCVPISNHLYFYWYRQILGQKVEFLVSFYNNEISEKSEIFDDQFSVERPDGSNFTLKIRSTKLEDSAMYFCASSENRGGNTEAFFGQGTRLTVV.

The rearrangement joins TRBV7-7 to TRBJ2-3; 16 nucleotides agree with TRBD2. With V trimmed by 5 bases and J by 4 bases, 3 bases remained unmatched. The CDR3 runs 16 residues. CDR1 and CDR2 (germline): SSHAT, FNYEAQ (reference sequence). The CDR3 region has the DNA TGTGCCAGCAGCCAGGGACTAGCGGGAGGGGCAGATACGCAGTATTTT. It specifies CASSQGLAGGADTQYF.

The chain joins TRBV7-9 to TRBJ1-2, with 11 bases matching TRBD1. The CDR3 contains 15 residues. The V and J ends lost 5 bases and 6 bases, in that order; junction bases with no gene match: 8. Per germline, CDR1 SEHNR and CDR2 FQNEAQ (reference sequence). The CDR3 sequence is CASSLPGQGGDGYTF. The CDR3 DNA reads TGTGCCAGCAGCCTACCGGGACAGGGGGGTGATGGCTACACCTTC. The full variable domain, with the rest looked up from reference TRBV7-9 and TRBJ1-2, is DTGVSQNPRHKITKRGQNVTFRCDPISEHNRLYWYRQTLGQGPEFLTYFQNEAQLEKSRLLSDRFSAERPKGSFSTLEIQRTEQGDSAMYLCASSLPGQGGDGYTFGSGTRLTVV.

V gene TRBV9 combines with J gene TRBJ2-1, with 9 bases fitting TRBD1. This CDR3 region has 15 residues. Unmatched junction bases numbered 10, after V lost 4 bases and J lost 8 bases. Germline V gives CDR1 SGDLS, CDR2 YYNGEE. CDR3 amino acids: CASSPSPRTGDEQFF. The CDR3 DNA follows: TGTGCCAGCAGCCCAAGCCCGCGGACAGGGGATGAGCAGTTCTTC.

V is TRBV7-6 and J is TRBJ2-1; TRBD2 might be the D (6 bases). Germline CDR1 reads SGHVS; CDR2 reads FNYEAQ. This CDR3 is built from 14 residues. Trimming stripped 1 base from V and 6 bases from J, with 10 bases between. CDR3 sequence: CASSLGAGSNEQFF. CDR3 sequence (DNA): TGTGCCAGCAGCTTAGGGGCGGGGAGCAATGAGCAGTTCTTC. Full variable domain (rest looked up from reference TRBV7-6 and TRBJ2-1): GAGVSQSPRYKVTKRGQDVALRCDPISGHVSLYWYRQALGQGPEFLTYFNYEAQQDKSGLPNDRFSAERPEGSISTLTIQRTEQRDSAMYRCASSLGAGSNEQFFGPGTRLTVL.

The rearrangement joins TRBV19 to TRBJ1-1; 7 nucleotides match TRBD1. The CDR3 is 14 residues long. The V and J ends lost 6 bases and 0 bases, in that order; junction bases with no gene match: 4. Germline CDR1 is LNHDA and CDR2 is SQIVND (reference sequence). The CDR3 region has the DNA TGTGCCAGTAGAAAGACAGGGATGAACACTGAAGCTTTCTTT. Encoded protein: CASRKTGMNTEAFF.